Listed here are 17 T cell receptor beta chains from one sample, sequenced in a study of regulatory T cells in long-lasting Graves disease. Specified time point: persistent/refractory GD, antithyroid drugs over 5 years with positive TRAb. From RNA extracted from PBMCs, the TCR library was made. Library construction for TCR beta used iRepertoire HTBI primers and Arm-PCR of CDR3 regions. TCRdb processed the multiplex PCR reads anew with MiXCR; each CDR3 protein has one entry. The repertoire consists of some 340,000 distinct CDR3 sequences, with more than 20% occurring once and the leading ten covering around 30%. The input for sequencing was peripheral blood mononuclear cells (PBMCs), taken when the disease was refractory, from a patient treated with antithyroid drugs. The receptors originated from a woman in her thirties or forties with Graves disease.

The chain combines TRBV4-1 with TRBJ2-1, with D uncertain. Trimming pared 1 base from V and 5 bases from J, leaving 3 bases between. The CDR3 runs 12 residues. CDR1 is MGHRA and CDR2 is YSYEKL in the germline V gene. CDR3 bases: TGCGCCAGCAGCCAAGTGAACAATGAGCAGTTCTTC. Translating it yields CASSQVNNEQFF.

In this sample, this clonotype turned up a few times. A much larger clonotype is one base distant, so this may be a read error. This chain joins TRBV28 and TRBJ2-7; possibly TRBD1 for D (6 bases). Looked up from germline, CDR1 is MDHEN and CDR2 is SYDVKM. The CDR3 is 12 amino acids. The CDR3 DNA is TGTGCCAGCACAGGGGACGGCTACGGGCAGTACTTC. The encoded protein is CASTGDGYGQYF.

This clonotype has at least ten counts. CDR3 amino acids: CASSPRSKTGVSFLETQYF. The CDR3 nucleotides are TGTGCCAGCAGCCCGCGCTCCAAGACAGGCGTCTCTTTCCTGGAGACCCAGTACTTC. The chain joins TRBV5-5 to TRBJ2-5; perhaps TRBD1 as D (6 bases). The CDR3 is 19 amino acids. In germline, CDR1 is SGHKS, CDR2 YYEKEE (reference sequence). V was cut by 4 bases and J by 5 bases, with 30 bases left in between.

This clonotype was counted at least ten times. V usage is TRBV6-2 or TRBV6-3 and J usage is TRBJ2-5, with 10 nucleotides matching TRBD2. The V gene end was trimmed by 1 base and the J gene end by 1 base; junction bases not matched to a gene: 3. Looked up from germline, CDR1 is MNHEY and CDR2 is SVGEGT. This CDR3 is built from 16 residues. Here the CDR3 DNA reads TGTGCCAGCAGTTACTTACCTAGCGGGGGCCAAGAGACCCAGTACTTC. Amino acids: CASSYLPSGGQETQYF.

This clonotype showed up many times. CDR3 residues: CASGTQGGNQPQHF. DNA for the CDR3: TGTGCCAGCGGGACCCAGGGAGGCAATCAGCCCCAGCATTTT. V is TRBV28 and J is TRBJ1-5, with D possibly being TRBD1 (5 bases). The CDR3 covers 14 residues. The V gene lost 8 bases and the J gene lost 2 bases, with 13 bases spanning the gap. Germline CDR1 is MDHEN and CDR2 is SYDVKM.

In regard to this clonotype: A read error likely explains this, since a far larger clone differs by one base. The chain carries TRBV13 and TRBJ1-1; possibly TRBD1 for D (6 bases). Germline V gene lookup returns CDR1 PRHDT and CDR2 FYEKMQ (reference sequence). CDR3 size: 13 residues. Deletions cut 6 bases from V and 4 bases from J, with 12 bases between. In nucleotides, the CDR3 is TGTGCCAGCAGACAGGGCGGGGGCACTGAAGCTTTCTTT. Residues: CASRQGGGTEAFF.

Only a few counts were recorded for this clonotype. This sequence joins TRBV27 and TRBJ2-7; 9 bases are a match to TRBD1. V lost 0 bases and J lost 7; bases outside the gene matches: 16. CDR1 MNHEY and CDR2 SMNVEV come from the germline V gene (reference sequence). This CDR3 contains 18 residues. The CDR3 loop is CASSLSVFRDRASGEQYF. CDR3 DNA sequence: TGTGCCAGCAGTTTATCTGTGTTCCGGGACAGGGCCTCGGGGGAGCAGTACTTC.

This clonotype was detected only a few times. The chain couples TRBV27 to TRBJ2-7, with 12 bases aligning to TRBD2. Germline V gives CDR1 MNHEY, CDR2 SMNVEV (reference sequence). Losses at the gene ends were 6 bases for V and 3 bases for J; bases not matched to a gene: 6. The CDR3 is 15 residues long. The CDR3 bases are TGTGCCAGCAGCCTCACTAGCGGGAGGAACTACGAGCAGTACTTC. Translation gives CASSLTSGRNYEQYF.

This clonotype has a handful of counts. The chain employs TRBV28 and TRBJ1-1; D not certain. The germline CDR1 and CDR2 sequences are MDHEN and SYDVKM. Trimming cost V 2 bases and J 3 bases, with 10 bases left between them. The CDR3 covers 14 residues. The CDR3 nucleotides read TGTGCCAGCAGTTTAGTTCGTCTTTACACTGAAGCTTTCTTT. Encoded protein: CASSLVRLYTEAFF.

This clonotype was observed a single time. The chain combines TRBV9 with TRBJ1-5, with TRBD1 identical over 8 bases. Germline values: CDR1 SGDLS, CDR2 YYNGEE. The CDR3 is made up of 13 amino acids. J was trimmed by 7 bases and V by 5 bases; bases with no gene match: 5. This CDR3 is CASSSGGEQPQHF. The CDR3 DNA sequence: TGTGCCAGCAGTTCAGGGGGCGAACAGCCCCAGCATTTT.

The chain recombines TRBV20-1 with TRBJ2-1, with 8 nucleotides matching TRBD2. The CDR3 is made up of 15 amino acids. V was clipped by 2 bases and J by 4 bases; unmatched bases: 7. Germline V gives CDR1 DFQATT, CDR2 SNEGSKA (reference sequence). DNA for the CDR3: TGCAGTGCTAGAAAGGCTAGCGGGTTTTACAATGAGCAGTTCTTC. It yields the protein CSARKASGFYNEQFF.

This clonotype was seen only a few times. V is TRBV4-1 and J is TRBJ1-5, with a possible D match to TRBD1 (6 bases). V lost 2 bases and J 2 bases, leaving 10 bases between the germline ends. The CDR3 length is 15 residues. Germline V gives CDR1 MGHRA, CDR2 YSYEKL. The CDR3 loop reads CASSQWAGGNQPQHF. DNA of the CDR3: TGCGCCAGCAGCCAATGGGCAGGGGGCAATCAGCCCCAGCATTTT.

This clonotype was counted ten times or more. This sequence joins TRBV2 and TRBJ1-5; D is ambiguous. CDR1 and CDR2 from the germline V gene are SNHLY and FYNNEI. V was shortened by 2 bases and J by 7 bases, with 18 bases between the two germline ends. The length of the CDR3 is 16 residues. The CDR3 nucleotides read TGTGCCAGCAGTGAACCCCGGGAGGCAATTGGGCAGCCCCAGCATTTT. The encoded protein is CASSEPREAIGQPQHF. Together with reference TRBV2 and TRBJ1-5, the CDR3 gives the full variable domain: EPEVTQTPSHQVTQMGQEVILRCVPISNHLYFYWYRQILGQKVEFLVSFYNNEISEKSEIFDDQFSVERPDGSNFTLKIRSTKLEDSAMYFCASSEPREAIGQPQHFGDGTRLSIL.

This clonotype was picked up a small number of times. The chain couples TRBV5-1 to TRBJ2-2; 10 nucleotides agree with TRBD2. The CDR3 spans 15 residues. J gave up 10 bases and V 1 base, and 7 bases lay outside the gene matches. Per the germline V gene, CDR1 is SGHRS and CDR2 is YFSETQ. Here the CDR3 reads CASSLSLAGAAELFF. The CDR3 DNA sequence: TGCGCCAGCAGCTTGAGTCTAGCGGGAGCGGCGGAGCTGTTTTTT.

This clonotype appeared a few times. The V and J genes are TRBV2 and TRBJ2-3, with 11 bases fitting TRBD2. CDR1 and CDR2 from the germline V gene are SNHLY and FYNNEI. The CDR3 is made up of 17 amino acids. V was clipped by 5 bases and J by 0 bases; unmatched bases: 7. CDR3 in amino acids: CASSYRLAGSSTDTQYF. The CDR3 DNA sequence: TGTGCCAGCAGTTACCGACTAGCGGGATCTAGCACAGATACGCAGTATTTT.

There are many counts of this clonotype. The genes are TRBV7-9 and TRBJ1-1; 7 bases match TRBD1. The germline CDR1 and CDR2 sequences are SEHNR and FQNEAQ (reference sequence). The V segment lost 5 bases and the J segment 10 bases; nucleotides outside the gene matches: 13. CDR3 size: 14 residues. CDR3 in DNA: TGTGCCAGCAGCGGCGACAGGGCCAGAGGAGTAGCTTTCTTT. Protein: CASSGDRARGVAFF.

Turning to this clonotype: A clone one base away is much larger, so this may be a read error. The chain joins TRBV6-2 or TRBV6-3 to TRBJ1-2; no reliable D call. CDR3 length: 13 residues. The germline V gene has CDR1 MNHEY and CDR2 SVGEGT. V lost 10 bases and J lost 1, with 13 bases in between. The CDR3 here is CANRPGINYGYTF. The CDR3 DNA sequence: TGTGCCAACAGACCCGGAATTAACTATGGCTACACCTTC.